The source of this TCR beta chain is a study of beta chain features in type 1 diabetes. Study observations and caveats: Across all four CD4+ subsets, people with type 1 diabetes showed modestly shorter TCRB CDR3s.

Expressed TCRB transcripts were sequenced, since all the RNA that had been isolated was reverse transcribed. Deep immunoSEQ sequencing covered naive, central memory and regulatory T cell samples. Here immunoSEQ multiplex PCR was the method, and the copy in TCRdb shows in-frame clones only, minus some. The sample contains about 170,000 clones, 7.8% of which appear only once. Notes on this clone: Antigen: not known.

The CDR3 loop spans 15 amino acids. The germline V gene encodes CDR1 SNHLY and CDR2 FYNNEI. Trimming took 6 bases from V and 5 from J, leaving 20 bases between them. V usage is TRBV2 and J usage is TRBJ2-7; a possible D gene is TRBD2 (6 bases). Sequenced sample: central memory CD4+ T cells from blood. This receptor was identified in a woman aged 40 to 50 with type 1 diabetes. Here the CDR3 reads CASRGNGGLVDEQYF. CDR3 DNA sequence: TGTGCCAGCAGGGGAAACGGGGGACTGGTGGACGAGCAGTACTTC.